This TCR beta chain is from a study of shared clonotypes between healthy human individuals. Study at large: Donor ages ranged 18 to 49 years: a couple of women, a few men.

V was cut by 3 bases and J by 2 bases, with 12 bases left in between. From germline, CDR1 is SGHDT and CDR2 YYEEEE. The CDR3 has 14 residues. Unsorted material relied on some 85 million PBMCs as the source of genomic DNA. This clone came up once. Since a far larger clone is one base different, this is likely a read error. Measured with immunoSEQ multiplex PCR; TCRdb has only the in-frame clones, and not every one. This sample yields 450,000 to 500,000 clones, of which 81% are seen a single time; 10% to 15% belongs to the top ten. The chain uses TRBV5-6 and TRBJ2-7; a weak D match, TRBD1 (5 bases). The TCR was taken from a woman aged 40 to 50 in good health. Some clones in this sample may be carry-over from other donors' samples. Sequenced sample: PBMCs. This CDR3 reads CASSWIRGTYEQYF. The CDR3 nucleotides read TGTGCCAGCAGCTGGATAAGGGGAACCTACGAGCAGTACTTC.